Sequencing of this TCR beta chain was carried out in a study of Tregs in tolerant kidney transplant recipients (dated by TCRdb to between 2017 and 2020). For the wider study: TCRbeta sequencing was used in the study to identify donor-specific regulatory T cells before combined kidney and bone marrow transplantation, and the identified cells were then tracked after transplant. TCRbeta repertoire sequencing was used in a few healthy controls to compare several methods for expanding Tregs specific for an allogeneic donor. Overall study results and their limits: Biological reproducibility was not examined directly, but technical replication error appeared to be minimal. The most biologically relevant and donor-specific TCRbeta repertoire appeared to be identified by expanding Tregs with activated donor B cells. Because the study included only a small number of patients, the results must be confirmed in larger populations and under other immunosuppression protocols.

Note on this clone: The clone's antigen remains unknown. Qualities for individual bases were not recorded, and no much larger clone is one base off.

Unstimulated Tregs (CD4+CD25+CD127-), CD4+ non-Tregs (CD4+CD25-), CD4 and CD8 cells were FACS-sorted from thawed PBMCs. Blood from healthy controls was obtained either as purchased buffy coats or from healthy volunteers. Healthy control blood was processed by Ficoll density gradient to PBMCs and cryopreserved; patient PBMCs were collected before and after transplant. For TCRbeta CDR3 sequencing, genomic DNA was extracted from sorted cells using the QIAGEN DNeasy Blood and Tissue Kit. High-throughput TCRbeta CDR3 sequencing was carried out commercially through immunoSEQ, with PCR amplification with bias correction and internal controls included. The authors processed their data as follows. Unique productive TCRbeta sequences were defined by CDR3 nucleotide sequence where primers matched, otherwise by CDR3 amino acid sequence with Vbeta and Jbeta genes. Sorting error was corrected by removing sequences shared between sorted populations at a frequency ratio of 2:1 or less, and the remaining shared sequences were assigned to the higher population. Sequences were defined as donor-reactive when expanded at least 5-fold in CFSE-low cells versus unstimulated cells and present at a frequency of at least 0.01% in CFSE-low cells. Repertoire divergence was quantified by Jensen-Shannon divergence using the top 100 TCRbeta sequences ranked by frequency. When a sample had multiple sequencing runs, each run was corrected for sorting error separately and the runs were then pooled. Imported from immuneACCESS, the table was reduced by TCRdb to in-frame sequences with V and J called. These copies leave out some clones; in studies compared against another copy, an unresolved V gene accounts for under half, and the cause of the remainder is not known. V and J calls plus clone size are reproduced from that table; the DNA served to infer D and trimming. Across this sample there are 90,000 to 150,000 clones, with around 94% seen only once. Jointly, the top ten make up roughly 0.63% of the sample.

Germline trimming amounts to 3 bases on V and 1 base on J, with 3 as the count of junction bases outside the gene matches. The CDR3 covers 16 residues, taking in both the cysteine and the phenylalanine. The kept DNA is CDR3 alone, 48 bases in frame from the first base. Per the germline V gene, LGHNA is the CDR1 and YNFKEQ is the CDR2. The chain is encoded by TRBV4-2 joined to TRBJ1-1; 12 central nucleotides agree with TRBD1. The clonotype comes from a human donor in good health. Sequencing used CD4+ T cells from blood. The base sequence is TGTGCCAGCAGCCAGGGACAGGGGGCCGGGAACACTGAAGCTTTCTTT. Translated, it gives CASSQGQGAGNTEAFF.